This TCR beta chain was profiled in a study of blood T cell repertoires in COVID-19. Study-wide background: The United States, Italy and Spain supplied acute and convalescent COVID-19 samples. PBMCs, B-cell-depleted T cells, or T cells were the source of the cDNA or gDNA that made up the material.

In the authors' methods: By means of reference gene primer amplification, nucleated cell counts were estimated. Repertoires were generated with immunoSEQ multiplex PCR, while TCRdb's copy carries only in-frame clones and drops some. V, J and clone size are those of that table, while D and trimming were read from the DNA. The data show 80,000 to 100,000 clones, with roughly 80% seen just once and 16% held by the top ten. The germline CDR1 and CDR2 sequences are MDHEN and SYDVKM. The CDR3 loop spans 14 amino acids. Trimming shortened V by 1 base and J by 6 bases, and 12 bases separated the two germline ends.

The sequencing sample was made of peripheral blood. The chain employs TRBV28 and TRBJ1-2, with no clear D. The sequence came from a woman at least 80 years old with active or convalescent COVID-19. The CDR3 here is CASSLSQQTNGYTF. The CDR3 DNA is TGTGCCAGCAGTTTATCTCAGCAAACTAATGGCTACACCTTC.